A single sample gave rise to the 22 T cell receptor beta chains below, sequenced in a study of shared clonotypes between healthy human individuals. The table came from immunoSEQ multiplex PCR; TCRdb's copy has only in-frame clones and leaves some out. This table holds roughly 2,300,000 clones, 92% found once. Sequenced material: naive CD4+ T cells from PBMCs. Subset denoted: CD45RA+ positively selected. The receptors were gathered from a man between 18 and 29 years old in good health. Some clones in this sample may be carry-over from other donors' samples.

V usage is TRBV27 and J usage is TRBJ2-3, with 13 bases identical to TRBD2. The germline gives CDR1 MNHEY, CDR2 SMNVEV (reference sequence). The CDR3 extends over 17 amino acids. J lost 4 bases, V lost 6 bases, and 10 bases had no gene match. This CDR3 reads CASSTQRTSGSPDTQYF. Written as DNA, the CDR3 is TGTGCCAGCAGCACGCAAAGGACTAGCGGGAGCCCAGATACGCAGTATTTT.

This clone was seen a single time. The chain has TRBV11-3 and TRBJ2-7; 14 bases agree with TRBD2. The CDR3 has 16 residues. V dropped 5 bases and J dropped 7; count of bases not matched to a gene: 10. Germline loops: CDR1 SGHNT, CDR2 YENEEA. The CDR3 sequence: CASSQGGTSGSLEQYF. The CDR3 DNA reads TGTGCCAGCAGCCAAGGCGGGACTAGCGGGAGCCTGGAGCAGTACTTC. The full variable domain, rest sourced from reference TRBV11-3 and TRBJ2-7, is EAGVVQSPRYKIIEKKQPVAFWCNPISGHNTLYWYLQNLGQGPELLIRYENEEAVDDSQLPKDRFSAERLKGVDSTLKIQPAELGDSAVYLCASSQGGTSGSLEQYFGPGTRLTVT.

This chain uses TRBV19 with TRBJ1-5, with D possibly matching TRBD1 (5 bases). CDR1 is LNHDA and CDR2 is SQIVND in the germline V gene (reference sequence). CDR3 length: 17 amino acids. V lost 2 bases to trimming and J lost 4 bases, with 18 bases between them. CDR3 sequence: CASSIKRGGQGNQPQHF. CDR3 bases: TGTGCCAGTAGTATAAAACGGGGTGGACAAGGGAATCAGCCCCAGCATTTT.

This clone has only a few counts. This chain joins TRBV6-1 and TRBJ1-2; D is possibly TRBD1 (5 bases). In germline, CDR1 is MNHNS, CDR2 SASEGT. CDR3 size: 13 residues. V lost 11 bases to trimming and J lost 4 bases, with 17 bases between them. CDR3 DNA: TGTGCCGGCCGACAGAGCCCTATCTATGGCTACACCTTC. Encoded protein: CAGRQSPIYGYTF.

Here the CDR3 DNA reads TGTGCCAGCACCCGGGGGGGGGCTATCCTTCCGTACTTC. It specifies CASTRGGAILPYF. V usage is TRBV28 and J usage is TRBJ2-7; 8 bases fit TRBD2. Trimming took 7 bases from V and 12 from J; bases not matched to a gene: 14. The CDR3 is made up of 13 amino acids. CDR1 is MDHEN, CDR2 SYDVKM, per germline. The full variable domain, rest sourced from reference TRBV28 and TRBJ2-7, is DVKVTQSSRYLVKRTGEKVFLECVQDMDHENMFWYRQDPGLGLRLIYFSYDVKMKEKGDIPEGYSVSREKKERFSLILESASTNQTSMYLCASTRGGAILPYFGPGTRLTVT.

Of note for this clone: At the DNA level, this CDR3 is encoded by other sequences in the same sample as well. This sequence joins TRBV6-6 and TRBJ2-6, with D hard to call. Trimming shortened V by 7 bases and J by 0 bases, and 4 bases separated the two germline ends. CDR3 length: 13 amino acids. In germline, CDR1 is MNHNY, CDR2 SVGAGI (reference sequence). In nucleotides, the CDR3 is TGTGCCAGCACCACCTCTGGGGCCAACGTCCTGACTTTC. Protein product: CASTTSGANVLTF.

This clone was seen a few times. This rearrangement joins TRBV29-1 to TRBJ1-1; D remains ambiguous. Deletions cut 4 bases from V and 4 bases from J, with 13 bases between. This CDR3 region has 13 residues. CDR1 and CDR2 (germline): SQVTM, ANQGSEA. The DNA of the CDR3 is TGCAGCGTTGCCTGGACGGTGGGCACTGAAGCTTTCTTT. Translating gives CSVAWTVGTEAFF.

The rearrangement links TRBV5-1 to TRBJ2-2; D is possibly TRBD2 (5 bases). Germline V gives CDR1 SGHRS, CDR2 YFSETQ. V was cut by 0 bases and J by 5 bases, with 8 bases left in between. The CDR3 runs 14 residues. The CDR3 sequence is CASSLVLATGELFF. The CDR3 nucleotides read TGCGCCAGCAGCTTGGTGCTAGCAACCGGGGAGCTGTTTTTT.

This rearrangement joins TRBV5-4 to TRBJ1-2; D remains ambiguous. Germline V gene sequence: CDR1 SGHNT, CDR2 YYREEE (reference sequence). The CDR3 totals 14 residues. V dropped 7 bases and J dropped 6 bases, with 19 bases sitting between them. The CDR3 bases are TGTGCCAGCGGTTTGGGAGGCTCTTTGCATGGCTACACCTTC. Residues: CASGLGGSLHGYTF.

This clone came up once. This sample includes further DNA sequences coding for the same CDR3. The J gene is TRBJ2-7, the V gene TRBV28; D gene ambiguous. The CDR3 has 11 residues. Germline assignment: CDR1 MDHEN and CDR2 SYDVKM. The CDR3 loop is CAAGSSYEQYF. As DNA, the CDR3 is TGTGCGGCTGGCAGTTCCTACGAGCAGTACTTC.

Points on this clone: Other DNA sequences within the sample encode an identical CDR3. The chain employs TRBV19 and TRBJ1-1, with D uncertain. V shed 1 base and J shed 1 base, with 4 bases lying between them. There are 13 residues in the CDR3. In germline, CDR1 is LNHDA, CDR2 SQIVND (reference sequence). This chain's CDR3 is CASSIGGNTEAFF. As DNA, the CDR3 is TGTGCCAGTAGTATAGGAGGGAACACTGAAGCTTTCTTT.

This clone was seen a few times. V and J are TRBV28 and TRBJ2-5; the match to TRBD1 covers 12 bases. CDR3 length: 16 amino acids. V gave up 6 bases and J gave up 5 bases; unmatched junction bases: 10. Per the germline V gene, CDR1 is MDHEN and CDR2 is SYDVKM. CDR3 region: CASRSPGGQGAETQYF. CDR3 coding DNA: TGTGCCAGCAGGTCCCCTGGGGGACAGGGGGCGGAGACCCAGTACTTC.

The chain combines TRBV5-1 with TRBJ2-1; 7 bases line up with TRBD2. The CDR3 runs to 15 residues. The V and J ends lost 4 bases and 3 bases, in that order; junction bases with no gene match: 7. Germline V CDR1 and CDR2: SGHRS, YFSETQ. CDR3 loop: CASSGAGESYNEQFF. DNA of the CDR3: TGCGCCAGCAGCGGGGCGGGAGAGAGCTACAATGAGCAGTTCTTC.

The chain employs TRBV28 and TRBJ1-2; the D gene is possibly TRBD1 (5 bases). From germline, CDR1 is MDHEN and CDR2 SYDVKM. Trimming cost V 5 bases and J 8 bases, with 9 bases left between them. The CDR3 totals 11 residues. This chain's CDR3 is CASSTEGGYTF. CDR3 coding DNA: TGTGCCAGCAGTACCGAGGGGGGCTACACCTTC.

This clone was observed a few times. Other DNA sequences of this sample code for an identical CDR3. This chain joins TRBV5-1 and TRBJ2-1, with 10 nucleotides matching TRBD2. CDR1 SGHRS and CDR2 YFSETQ come from the germline V gene. The CDR3 totals 15 residues. The V segment lost 0 bases and the J segment 4 bases; nucleotides outside the gene matches: 1. CDR3 nucleotide sequence: TGCGCCAGCAGCTTGGAACTAGCGGGATACAATGAGCAGTTCTTC. The encoded protein is CASSLELAGYNEQFF.

Only a few counts were recorded for this clone. The junction departs from germline at one end; a sequencing error may be responsible. V and J are TRBV11-2 and TRBJ1-1; 9 bases match TRBD1. The CDR3 contains 10 residues. Per germline, CDR1 SGHAT and CDR2 FQNNGV. CDR3 coding DNA: TGTGCCTACAGGGGGCTTCATCTTGGCTTT. Amino acid sequence: CAYRGLHLGF.

This clone was observed a few times. The CDR3 nucleotides read TGCAGTGCTAGGGCTCGGCCCGAAGCTTTCTTT. Its protein is CSARARPEAFF. The chain is built from TRBV20-1 and TRBJ1-1; no clear D gene. Trimming removed 3 bases at V and 8 bases at J, with 10 bases between. Germline assignment: CDR1 DFQATT and CDR2 SNEGSKA (reference sequence). CDR3 length: 11 residues.

The chain is built from TRBV2 and TRBJ2-1; 11 nucleotides line up with TRBD1. This CDR3 has 14 amino acids. Trimming removed 4 bases from V and 8 bases from J; junction bases left unmatched: 4. From germline, CDR1 is SNHLY and CDR2 FYNNEI. The CDR3 bases are TGTGCCAGCAGTGTGCGGACAGGGGGCGATGAGCAGTTCTTC. Translating gives CASSVRTGGDEQFF. Full variable domain (outside the CDR3, taken from reference TRBV2 and TRBJ2-1): EPEVTQTPSHQVTQMGQEVILRCVPISNHLYFYWYRQILGQKVEFLVSFYNNEISEKSEIFDDQFSVERPDGSNFTLKIRSTKLEDSAMYFCASSVRTGGDEQFFGPGTRLTVL.

The gene calls are TRBV28 and TRBJ2-7; 11 bases match TRBD2. This CDR3 is 19 amino acids long. CDR1 MDHEN and CDR2 SYDVKM come from the germline V gene. Trimming removed 10 bases from V and 1 base from J; junction bases left unmatched: 21. Written as DNA, the CDR3 is TGTGCCACCTCGACGCGACTAGCGGGGCCCCGATCCGAATCCTACGAGCAGTACTTC. Translation: CATSTRLAGPRSESYEQYF. Together with reference TRBV28 and TRBJ2-7, the CDR3 gives the full variable domain: DVKVTQSSRYLVKRTGEKVFLECVQDMDHENMFWYRQDPGLGLRLIYFSYDVKMKEKGDIPEGYSVSREKKERFSLILESASTNQTSMYLCATSTRLAGPRSESYEQYFGPGTRLTVT.

The rearrangement joins TRBV9 to TRBJ2-2; 10 bases align to TRBD2. V shed 0 bases, J shed 6 bases, and the junction held 8 bases outside the gene matches. The germline V gene encodes CDR1 SGDLS and CDR2 YYNGEE. The CDR3 totals 17 residues. In DNA, the CDR3 is TGTGCCAGCAGCGTAGGAGGGGTAGCGGGAGGTTCCGGGGAGCTGTTTTTT. This gives the protein CASSVGGVAGGSGELFF.

The sample holds one count of this clone. The chain uses TRBV5-1 and TRBJ2-1; TRBD2 matches at 13 bases. CDR3 length equals 16 residues. V gave up 4 bases and J gave up 2 bases; unmatched junction bases: 3. Germline CDR1 reads SGHRS; CDR2 reads YFSETQ. This CDR3 reads CASSAGLAGAYNEQFF. The CDR3, as DNA: TGCGCCAGCAGCGCAGGACTAGCGGGAGCCTACAATGAGCAGTTCTTC.

The genes are TRBV6-5 and TRBJ1-2, with D uncertain. Germline V gene data show CDR1 as MNHEY and CDR2 as SVGAGI. V lost 7 bases and J lost 3, with 18 bases in between. This CDR3 has 15 residues. The CDR3 loop reads CASTRSPRGDYGYTF. The CDR3 coding sequence is TGTGCCAGCACTAGGTCCCCCCGGGGAGACTATGGCTACACCTTC.